This T cell receptor beta chain stems from a study of control samples from healthy donors and cancer patients. The CDR3 has 13 residues. Germline CDR1 reads LNHDA; CDR2 reads SQIVND (reference sequence). V was clipped by 6 bases and J by 4 bases, with 11 bases between them. Clones were read by immunoSEQ multiplex PCR, and TCRdb kept only the in-frame ones, dropping some. This table holds more than 150,000 clones, approximately 92% found once. The V call is TRBV19, the J call TRBJ2-3, with a weak D call TRBD1 (6 bases). The clonotype comes from a man aged 18 to 30 in good health. Specimen: blood. This chain's CDR3 is CASSLQGPDTQYF. CDR3 in DNA: TGTGCCAGTAGCCTTCAGGGGCCAGATACGCAGTATTTT. The whole variable domain, remainder taken from reference TRBV19 and TRBJ2-3, is DGGITQSPKYLFRKEGQNVTLSCEQNLNHDAMYWYRQDPGQGLRLIYYSQIVNDFQKGDIAEGYSVSREKKESFPLTVTSAQKNPTAFYLCASSLQGPDTQYFGPGTRLTVL.